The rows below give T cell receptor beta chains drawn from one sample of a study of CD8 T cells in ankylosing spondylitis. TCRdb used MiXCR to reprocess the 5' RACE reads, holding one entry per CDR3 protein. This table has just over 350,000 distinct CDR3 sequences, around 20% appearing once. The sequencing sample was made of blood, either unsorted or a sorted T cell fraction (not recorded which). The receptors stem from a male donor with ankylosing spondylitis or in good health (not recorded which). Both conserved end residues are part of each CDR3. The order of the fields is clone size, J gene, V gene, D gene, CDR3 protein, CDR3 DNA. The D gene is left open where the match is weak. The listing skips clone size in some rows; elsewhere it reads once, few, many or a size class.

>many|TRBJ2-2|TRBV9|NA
CASSGTVNTGELFF
TGTGCCAGCAGCGGGACGGTGAACACCGGGGAGCTGTTTTTT
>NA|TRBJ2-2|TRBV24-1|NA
CATSPGTGSTGELFF
TGTGCCACCAGCCCCGGGACGGGAAGCACCGGGGAGCTGTTTTTT
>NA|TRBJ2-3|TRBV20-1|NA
CSPLGGGYTDTQYF
TGCAGTCCCCTAGGAGGGGGCTACACAGATACGCAGTATTTT
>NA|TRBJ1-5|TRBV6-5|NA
CASSYSTGSQPQHF
TGTGCCAGCAGTTACTCTACAGGGTCTCAGCCCCAGCATTTT
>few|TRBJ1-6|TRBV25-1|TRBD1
CASSTGADNSPLHF
TGTGCCAGCAGTACAGGGGCCGATAATTCACCCCTCCACTTT
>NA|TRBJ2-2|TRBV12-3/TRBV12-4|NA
CAINMVGPGELFF
TGTGCCATCAATATGGTGGGGCCCGGGGAGCTGTTTTTT
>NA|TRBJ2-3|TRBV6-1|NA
CASTPSPRGSDTQYF
TGTGCCAGCACCCCGTCCCCGAGAGGATCAGATACGCAGTATTTT
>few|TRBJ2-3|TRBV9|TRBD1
CASSVSRDRGETDTQYF
TGTGCCAGCAGCGTCTCTCGGGACAGGGGGGAGACAGATACGCAGTATTTT
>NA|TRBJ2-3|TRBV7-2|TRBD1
CASSQGGGTGSPDTQYF
TGTGCCAGCAGCCAAGGAGGGGGGACAGGGTCCCCAGATACGCAGTATTTT
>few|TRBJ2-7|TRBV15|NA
CATSRDAVREQYF
TGTGCCACCAGCAGAGATGCCGTCCGGGAGCAGTACTTC
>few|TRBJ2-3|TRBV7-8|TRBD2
CASSSSQGLAGGSTDTQYF
TGTGCCAGCAGCTCCAGCCAGGGACTAGCGGGGGGGAGCACAGATACGCAGTATTTT
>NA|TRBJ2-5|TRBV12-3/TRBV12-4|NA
CASSSAGLQETQYF
TGTGCCAGCAGTTCCGCAGGCCTGCAAGAGACCCAGTACTTC
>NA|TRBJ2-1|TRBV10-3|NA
CAISESGYNEQFF
TGTGCCATCAGTGAGTCCGGGTACAATGAGCAGTTCTTC
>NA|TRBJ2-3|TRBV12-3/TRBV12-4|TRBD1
CASSPRDRGNTDTQYF
TGTGCCAGCAGCCCCCGGGACAGGGGGAACACAGATACGCAGTATTTT
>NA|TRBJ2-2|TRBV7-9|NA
CASAGTWKGNTGELFF
TGTGCCAGTGCCGGGACCTGGAAGGGCAACACCGGGGAGCTGTTTTTT
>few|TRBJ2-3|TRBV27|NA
CASRNPDTDTQYF
TGTGCCAGCAGGAATCCCGACACAGATACGCAGTATTTT
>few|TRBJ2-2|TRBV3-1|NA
CASSQDRLALYTGELFF
TGTGCCAGCAGCCAAGATCGATTAGCGCTATACACCGGGGAGCTGTTTTTT
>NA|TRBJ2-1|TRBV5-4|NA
CASSSYVGNEQFF
TGTGCCAGCAGCTCTTACGTGGGGAATGAGCAGTTCTTC
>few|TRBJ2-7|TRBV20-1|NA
CSAATGTISYEQYF
TGCAGTGCTGCAACCGGGACAATCTCCTACGAGCAGTACTTC
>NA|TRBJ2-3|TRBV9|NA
CASSATRSVTDTQYF
TGTGCCAGCAGCGCCACTAGAAGCGTTACAGATACGCAGTATTTT
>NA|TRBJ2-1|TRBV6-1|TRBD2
CASSAGGYYNEQFF
TGTGCCAGCAGTGCGGGGGGGTACTACAATGAGCAGTTCTTC
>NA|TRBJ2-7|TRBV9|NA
CASSVCGEQYF
TGTGCCAGCAGCGTTTGTGGCGAGCAGTACTTC
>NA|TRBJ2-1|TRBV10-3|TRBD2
CAIRGTSGENNEQFF
TGTGCCATCAGAGGCACTAGCGGGGAAAACAATGAGCAGTTCTTC
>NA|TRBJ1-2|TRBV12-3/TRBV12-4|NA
CASSPGGSNYGYTF
TGTGCCAGCAGTCCCGGGGGGTCAAACTATGGCTACACCTTC
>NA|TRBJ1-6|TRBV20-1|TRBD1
CSAGDRRFGSSPLHF
TGCAGTGCTGGGGACAGGAGGTTCGGGAGTTCACCCCTCCACTTT
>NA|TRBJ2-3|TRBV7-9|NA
CASSPSLVDTQYF
TGTGCCAGCAGCCCAAGCTTGGTGGATACGCAGTATTTT
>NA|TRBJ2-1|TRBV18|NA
CAVRDGNYNEQFF
TGTGCCGTCCGGGACGGGAACTACAATGAGCAGTTCTTC
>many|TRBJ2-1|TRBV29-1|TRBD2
CSVEGHAAGGDNEQFF
TGCAGCGTTGAGGGGCACGCGGCGGGGGGGGACAATGAGCAGTTCTTC
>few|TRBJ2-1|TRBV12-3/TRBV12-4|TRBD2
CASSSGLAGGHSYNEQFF
TGTGCCAGCAGTTCCGGACTAGCGGGGGGGCATTCCTACAATGAGCAGTTCTTC
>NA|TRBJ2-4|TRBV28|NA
CASSPLGQLAKNIQYF
TGTGCCAGCAGTCCCCTCGGACAACTAGCCAAAAACATTCAGTACTTC
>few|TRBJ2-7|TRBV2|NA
CASIGALAPYEQYF
TGTGCCAGCATCGGGGCTCTTGCGCCCTACGAGCAGTACTTC
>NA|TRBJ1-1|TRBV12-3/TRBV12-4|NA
CASSFGGQNTEAFF
TGTGCCAGCAGTTTTGGGGGGCAGAACACTGAAGCTTTCTTT
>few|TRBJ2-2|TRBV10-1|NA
CASSPHVPTGELFF
TGCGCCAGCAGTCCCCATGTACCTACCGGGGAGCTGTTTTTT